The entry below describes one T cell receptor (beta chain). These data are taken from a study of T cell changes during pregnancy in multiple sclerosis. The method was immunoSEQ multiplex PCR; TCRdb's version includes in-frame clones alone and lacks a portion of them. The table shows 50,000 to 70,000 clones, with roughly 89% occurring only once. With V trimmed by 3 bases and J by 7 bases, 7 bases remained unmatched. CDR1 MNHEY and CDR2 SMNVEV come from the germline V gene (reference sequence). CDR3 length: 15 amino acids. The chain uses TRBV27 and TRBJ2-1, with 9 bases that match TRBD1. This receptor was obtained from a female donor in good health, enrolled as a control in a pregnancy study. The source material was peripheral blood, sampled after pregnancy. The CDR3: CASSFNRGRRNEQFF. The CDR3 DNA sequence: TGTGCCAGCAGTTTTAACAGGGGGCGCAGGAATGAGCAGTTCTTC.